Given below is one T cell receptor (beta chain) in context. Its antigen is not identified. CDR1 SGHDT and CDR2 YYEEEE come from the germline V gene. V was cut by 5 bases and J by 9 bases, with 21 bases left in between. This CDR3 region has 15 residues. Clones were sequenced by immunoSEQ multiplex PCR, and TCRdb holds only the in-frame ones, with some missing. The repertoire includes 15,000 or so clones, under 85% of them detected once, and more than 7.5% sits in the top ten. This sample was included in a study of brain metastases from non-small cell lung cancer. General observations from the study: Compared with primary tumors, brain metastases showed less T-cell infiltration.

The clonotype comes from a donor aged 40 or older with non-small cell lung cancer. The sample was primary lung tumor tissue. The chain recombines TRBV5-6 with TRBJ2-1; TRBD2 might be the D (6 bases). CDR3 DNA: TGTGCCAGCAGGTTCGGGGGAAGGGCGTTTGGTGAGCAGTTCTTC. It encodes CASRFGGRAFGEQFF.